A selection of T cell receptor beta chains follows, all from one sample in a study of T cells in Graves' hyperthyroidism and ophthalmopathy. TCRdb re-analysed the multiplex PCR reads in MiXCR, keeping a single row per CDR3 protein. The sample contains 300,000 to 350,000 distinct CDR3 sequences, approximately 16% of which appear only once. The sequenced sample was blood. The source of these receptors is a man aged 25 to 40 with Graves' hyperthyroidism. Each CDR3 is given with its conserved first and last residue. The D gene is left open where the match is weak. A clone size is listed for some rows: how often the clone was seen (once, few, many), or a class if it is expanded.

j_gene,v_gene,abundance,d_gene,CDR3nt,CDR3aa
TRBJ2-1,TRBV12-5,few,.,TGTGCTAGTGGCATCCAGCGCAAAGAGCAGTTCTTC,CASGIQRKEQFF
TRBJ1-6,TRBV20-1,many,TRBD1,TGCAGTGCTAGCACAGGGGGCGCCAAGACTAATTCACCCCTCCACTTT,CSASTGGAKTNSPLHF
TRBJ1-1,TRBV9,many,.,TGTGCCAGCAGCGTGACAGCGAACACTGAAGCTTTCTTT,CASSVTANTEAFF
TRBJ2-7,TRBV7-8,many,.,TGTGCCAGCAGCTTAGCAGGGCAGCGGGAGCAGTACTTC,CASSLAGQREQYF
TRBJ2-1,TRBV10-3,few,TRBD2,TGTGCCATCTCAAGACTAGCGAAAGAGGGGGGCAATGAGCAGTTCTTC,CAISRLAKEGGNEQFF
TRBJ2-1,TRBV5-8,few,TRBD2,TGTGCCAGCAGCTTGGGACTAGCGACCAATGAGCAGTTCTTC,CASSLGLATNEQFF
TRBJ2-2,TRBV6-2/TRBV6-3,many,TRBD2,TGTGCCAGCTCCATTCCCGAGCGGGAGGGCCAGGGGGACACCGGGGAGCTGTTTTTT,CASSIPEREGQGDTGELFF
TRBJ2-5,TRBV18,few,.,TGTGCCAGCTCACCACTCCCCCCGAAATCCATGGAGACCCAGTACTTC,CASSPLPPKSMETQYF
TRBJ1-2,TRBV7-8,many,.,TGTGCCAGCAGCAAACAGGGTGCGGAGGGCTACACCTTC,CASSKQGAEGYTF
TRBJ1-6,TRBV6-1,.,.,TGTGCCAGCAGTGAATTCGGGACACCGAATTCACCCCTCCACTTT,CASSEFGTPNSPLHF
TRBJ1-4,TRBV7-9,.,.,TGTGCCAGCAGCTTAGCGCGGGACCATCCCCATCAGAAACTGTTTTTT,CASSLARDHPHQKLFF
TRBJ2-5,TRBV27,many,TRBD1,TGTGCCAGCAGTTTGGGACAGGGGTTGGAGACCCAGTACTTC,CASSLGQGLETQYF
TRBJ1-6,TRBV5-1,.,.,TGCGCCAGCAGCGGGCCGACCGTAGATAATTCACCCCTCCACTTT,CASSGPTVDNSPLHF
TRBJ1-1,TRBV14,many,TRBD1,TGTGCCAGCAGGAAAAACAGGGGGGACACTGAAGCTTTCTTT,CASRKNRGDTEAFF
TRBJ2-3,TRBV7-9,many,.,TGTGCCAGCACGGACTCGGGTAGCGACCCGCGGGATACGCAGTATTTT,CASTDSGSDPRDTQYF
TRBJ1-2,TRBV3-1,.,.,TGTGCCAGCAGCCAAATGACAGGATCAAACTATGGCTACACCTTC,CASSQMTGSNYGYTF
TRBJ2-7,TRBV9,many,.,TGTGCCAGCAGCGTTCGGCCCGGAGTGGGCTACGAGCAGTACTTC,CASSVRPGVGYEQYF
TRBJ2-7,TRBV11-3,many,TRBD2,TGTGCCAGCAGCTTCGGAGCGGGGTTCTCCTACGAGCAGTACTTC,CASSFGAGFSYEQYF
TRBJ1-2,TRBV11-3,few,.,TGTGCCAGCAGCTTAGGAGGGGCACGAGCTAACTATGGCTACACCTTC,CASSLGGARANYGYTF
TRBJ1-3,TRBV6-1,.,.,TGTGCCAGCAGTACGAGGAACCTTGGAAACACCATATATTTT,CASSTRNLGNTIYF
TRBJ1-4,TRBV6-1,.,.,TGTGCCAGCAGCCGGCGTGGGGGTCTTACTAATGAAAAACTGTTTTTT,CASSRRGGLTNEKLFF
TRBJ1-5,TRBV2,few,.,TGTGCCAGCAGTGAAGAGGTCCAGCTAGCCCATCAGCCCCAGCATTTT,CASSEEVQLAHQPQHF
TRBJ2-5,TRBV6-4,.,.,TGTGCCAGCAGTTACGGAAAAAACCAAGAGACCCAGTACTTC,CASSYGKNQETQYF
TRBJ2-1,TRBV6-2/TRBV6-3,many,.,TGTGCCAGCAGCCGCGGTCCCGAGGGCAATGAGCAGTTCTTC,CASSRGPEGNEQFF
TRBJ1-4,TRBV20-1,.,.,TGCAGTGCTAGCCTACAGGGACTAGGTGAAAAACTGTTTTTT,CSASLQGLGEKLFF
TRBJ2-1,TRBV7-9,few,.,TGTGCCAGCAGCCCGCCAACAGTCGAGCAGTTCTTC,CASSPPTVEQFF
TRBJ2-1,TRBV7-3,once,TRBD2,TGTGCCAGCAGCCACCACCGACTAGCGGGACCGGGGAATGAGCAGTTCTTC,CASSHHRLAGPGNEQFF
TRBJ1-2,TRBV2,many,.,TGTGCCAGCAGTGTAGGGCCCACCTTC,CASSVGPTF
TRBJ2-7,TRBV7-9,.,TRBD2,TGTGCCAGCAGCTTCCCGGGGACTAGCGGGAGCAACGAGCAGTACTTC,CASSFPGTSGSNEQYF
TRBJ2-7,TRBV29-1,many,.,TGCAGCGCCGCCGGGAGCTCCTACGAGCAGTACTTC,CSAAGSSYEQYF
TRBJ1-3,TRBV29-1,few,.,TGCAGCGCACCGGGACCTGGTGAAAACACCATATATTTT,CSAPGPGENTIYF
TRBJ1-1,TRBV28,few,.,TGTGCCAGCAGACCCGCGGGTTCGGAGGCTGAAGCTTTCTTT,CASRPAGSEAEAFF